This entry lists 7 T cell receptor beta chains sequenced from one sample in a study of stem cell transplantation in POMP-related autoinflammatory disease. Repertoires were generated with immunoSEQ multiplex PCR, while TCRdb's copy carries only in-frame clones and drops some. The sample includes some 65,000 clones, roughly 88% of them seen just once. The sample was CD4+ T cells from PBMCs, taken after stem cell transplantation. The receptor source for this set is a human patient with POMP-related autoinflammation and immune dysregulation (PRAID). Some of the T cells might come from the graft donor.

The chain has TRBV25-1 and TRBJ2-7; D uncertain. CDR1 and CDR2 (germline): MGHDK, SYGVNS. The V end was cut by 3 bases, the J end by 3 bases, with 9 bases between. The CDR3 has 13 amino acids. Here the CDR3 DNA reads TGTGCCAGCAGTGAGGAGTTCCACTACGAGCAGTACTTC. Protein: CASSEEFHYEQYF.

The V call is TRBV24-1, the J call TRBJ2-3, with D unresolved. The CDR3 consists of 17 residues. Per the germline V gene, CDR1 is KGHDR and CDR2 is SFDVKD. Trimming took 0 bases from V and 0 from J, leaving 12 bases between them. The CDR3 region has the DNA TGTGCCACCAGTGATTTGCAACACGCCGGGAGCACAGATACGCAGTATTTT. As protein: CATSDLQHAGSTDTQYF.

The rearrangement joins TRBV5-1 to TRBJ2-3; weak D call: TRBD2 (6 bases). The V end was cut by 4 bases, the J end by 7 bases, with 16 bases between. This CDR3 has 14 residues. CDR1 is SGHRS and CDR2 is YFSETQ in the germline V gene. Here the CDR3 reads CASSPGLEPNTQYF. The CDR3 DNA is TGCGCCAGCAGCCCGGGACTGGAGCCGAATACGCAGTATTTT. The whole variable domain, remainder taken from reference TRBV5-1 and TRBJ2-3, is KAGVTQTPRYLIKTRGQQVTLSCSPISGHRSVSWYQQTPGQGLQFLFEYFSETQRNKGNFPGRFSGRQFSNSRSEMNVSTLELGDSALYLCASSPGLEPNTQYFGPGTRLTVL.

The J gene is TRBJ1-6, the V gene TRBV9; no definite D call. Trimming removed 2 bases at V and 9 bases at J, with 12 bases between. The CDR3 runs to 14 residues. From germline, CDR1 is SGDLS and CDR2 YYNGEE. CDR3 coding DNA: TGTGCCAGCAGCGTCACCCCCCTGGGTTCACCCCTCCACTTT. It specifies CASSVTPLGSPLHF.

In DNA, the CDR3 is TGTGCCAGCAGCTTGGTGGGACAGGGCACAGATACGCAGTATTTT. Its translation: CASSLVGQGTDTQYF. V is TRBV5-4 and J is TRBJ2-3, with 8 positions matching TRBD1. The CDR3 runs to 15 residues. Trimming removed 0 bases from V and 1 base from J; junction bases left unmatched: 1. CDR1 and CDR2 (germline): SGHNT, YYREEE (reference sequence).

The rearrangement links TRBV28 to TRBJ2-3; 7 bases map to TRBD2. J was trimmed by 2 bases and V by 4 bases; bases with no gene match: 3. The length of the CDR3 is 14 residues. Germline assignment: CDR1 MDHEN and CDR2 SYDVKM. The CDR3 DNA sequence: TGTGCCAGCAGTTGGGGGACTACCACAGATACGCAGTATTTT. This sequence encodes CASSWGTTTDTQYF. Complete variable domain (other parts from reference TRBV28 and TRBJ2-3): DVKVTQSSRYLVKRTGEKVFLECVQDMDHENMFWYRQDPGLGLRLIYFSYDVKMKEKGDIPEGYSVSREKKERFSLILESASTNQTSMYLCASSWGTTTDTQYFGPGTRLTVL.

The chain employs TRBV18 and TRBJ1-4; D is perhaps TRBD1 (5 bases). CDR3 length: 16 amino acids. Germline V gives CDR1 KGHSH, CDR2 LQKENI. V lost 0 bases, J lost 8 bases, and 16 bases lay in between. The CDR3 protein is CASSPPGVRGGEKLFF. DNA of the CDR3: TGTGCCAGCTCACCACCGGGGGTACGGGGAGGAGAAAAACTGTTTTTT. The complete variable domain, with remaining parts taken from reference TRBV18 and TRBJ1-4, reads NAGVMQNPRHLVRRRGQEARLRCSPMKGHSHVYWYRQLPEEGLKFMVYLQKENIIDESGMPKERFSAEFPKEGPSILRIQQVVRGDSAAYFCASSPPGVRGGEKLFFGSGTQLSVL.